Shown below are 2 T cell receptor beta chains from a single sample sequenced in a study of T cells in Graves' hyperthyroidism and ophthalmopathy (dated by TCRdb to between 2018 and 2020). Libraries were made using multiplex PCR. This sample was sequenced with an Illumina HiSeq 2000. TCR beta CDR3 regions were amplified from RNA transcripts. A first-round RT-PCR of the TCR CDR3 used the HTBI primer set with the Qiagen OneStep RT-PCR kit. TCRdb's own reprocessing of the public reads used fastp at Q25 and MiXCR and kept productive beta chains. Records with the same CDR3 protein are collapsed into one entry carrying the most frequent genes and DNA. In this sample the table shows hundreds of thousands of distinct CDR3 sequences, 38% of which occur a single time. The ten largest account for over 8% of the sample. The sequencing sample was made of blood. These receptor sequences come from a man between 18 and 29 years old with Graves' hyperthyroidism.

This rearrangement joins TRBV20-1 to TRBJ2-7, with 8 bases matching TRBD2. Germline values: CDR1 DFQATT, CDR2 SNEGSKA (reference sequence). V shed 0 bases, J shed 7 bases, and the junction held 8 bases outside the gene matches. CDR3 size: 14 residues. In nucleotides, the CDR3 is TGCAGTGCTAGAGATAAGAGCGGGAGAAGGGAGCAGTACTTC. It is translated as CSARDKSGRREQYF.

This clonotype has ten or more counts. V is TRBV2 and J is TRBJ2-2; 7 bases match TRBD2. This CDR3 is built from 15 residues. Germline V lookup: CDR1 SNHLY, CDR2 FYNNEI. V lost 6 bases to trimming and J lost 4 bases; unmatched junction nucleotides: 8. CDR3 nucleotides: TGTGCCAGCAGAGGGGACTCGGGGGGCACCGGGGAGCTGTTTTTT. Its protein product is CASRGDSGGTGELFF.